This TCR beta chain was documented in a study of OX40 agonist ivuxolimab in advanced cancers. Study findings and constraints: Among expanded peripheral T cells, antigen specificity went undetermined. Circulating CD4+ and CD8+ T cells showed clonal expansion by week 6 at 0.1 to 3.0 mg/kg.

People who had autoimmune disease history or systemic immunosuppression were excluded. The length of the CDR3 is 15 residues. V dropped 2 bases and J dropped 6; count of bases not matched to a gene: 9. Germline values: CDR1 SGHTA, CDR2 FQGTGA. Of note for this clone: What it binds is unknown.

This table comes from immunoSEQ multiplex PCR, and its TCRdb copy is limited to in-frame clones, with some not included. Of around 66,000 clones listed, 75% to 90% are singletons. The genes are TRBV7-3 and TRBJ1-2; 7 positions agree with TRBD1. The starting material was CD4+ or CD8+ T cells sorted from blood, obtained in a trial of the OX40 agonist ivuxolimab. The sequence was obtained from an adult with an advanced solid tumor such as melanoma, head and neck, liver or kidney cancer. Here the CDR3 DNA reads TGTGCCAGCAGCTTAGCCTTTACAGGGGATCATGGCTACACCTTC. This gives the protein CASSLAFTGDHGYTF.